This T cell receptor (beta chain) was observed in a study of PD-1 blockade in classical Hodgkin lymphoma. Study information: Treatment was intravenous nivolumab, 3 mg/kg every 2 weeks, until progression.

Libraries were prepared by immunoSEQ multiplex PCR; TCRdb keeps only in-frame clonotypes and omits some of them. The table shows about 93,000 clones, with approximately 78% occurring only once. Remarks on this clone: Its antigen remains unidentified.

Study conclusions and caveats: TCR diversity in CD4+, not CD8+, cells rose significantly by C4D1. Baseline TCR diversity was reportedly lower in newly diagnosed patients than healthy donors.

Germline V gene lookup returns CDR1 MGHDK and CDR2 SYGVNS. CDR3 size: 15 residues. J gave up 5 bases and V 3 bases, and 9 bases lay outside the gene matches. Time point meaning: cycle 4 day 1 (C4D1), after more than 5 weeks of nivolumab. Following autologous stem cell transplantation, relapse occurred in every patient, and exposure to brentuximab vedotin varied. This specimen was peripheral blood mononuclear cells (PBMCs), taken before the fourth cycle of nivolumab. This TCR was sampled from a human donor with classical Hodgkin lymphoma. The chain joins TRBV25-1 to TRBJ1-2, with 7 bases fitting TRBD1. The chain's CDR3 is CASSDPRTGLYGYTF. CDR3 bases: TGTGCCAGCAGTGACCCCAGGACAGGCCTTTATGGCTACACCTTC.